This T cell receptor (beta chain) derives from a study of CD8+CD57+ T cells in acquired aplastic anemia. General observations from the study: Patients and controls were found to share twenty-nine CD8+ CDR3 sequences.

J lost 10 bases, V lost 4 bases, and 7 bases had no gene match. CDR1 MGHRA and CDR2 YSYEKL come from the germline V gene. This CDR3 comprises 14 residues. By flow cytometry, patients selected for sequencing had shown an expansion of CD8+CD57+ cells. Genomic DNA provided the template from which TCR beta VDJ and CDR3 profiles were obtained. In TCRdb, the reads were re-called with MiXCR into one record per CDR3 protein. The data show about 120,000 distinct CDR3 sequences, roughly 55% seen once. With regard to this clonotype: The antigen is unknown.

The chain links TRBV4-1 to TRBJ1-6, with TRBD1 identical over 7 bases. The specimen was sorted CD4+, CD8+, or CD8+CD57+ T cells (not recorded which) from PBMCs. The TCR originated in a human donor with aplastic anemia. CDR3 nucleotide sequence: TGCGCCAGCAGCCTAGGGGGCGCTACCTCACCCCTCCACTTT. Its protein product is CASSLGGATSPLHF.